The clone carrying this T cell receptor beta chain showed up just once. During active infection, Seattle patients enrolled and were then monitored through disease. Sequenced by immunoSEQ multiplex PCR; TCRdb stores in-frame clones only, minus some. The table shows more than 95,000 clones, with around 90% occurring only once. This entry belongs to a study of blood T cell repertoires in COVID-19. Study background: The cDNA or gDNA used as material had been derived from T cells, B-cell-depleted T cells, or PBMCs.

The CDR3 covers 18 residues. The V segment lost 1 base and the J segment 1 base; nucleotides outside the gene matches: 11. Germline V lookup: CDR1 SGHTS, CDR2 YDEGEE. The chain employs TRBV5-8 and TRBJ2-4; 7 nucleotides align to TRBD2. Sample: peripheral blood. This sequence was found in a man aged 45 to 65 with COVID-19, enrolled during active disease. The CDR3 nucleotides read TGTGCCAGCAGCTTGCCGGATTGGGGGGGGTCTGCCAAAAACATTCAGTACTTC. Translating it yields CASSLPDWGGSAKNIQYF.